Presented here are 9 T cell receptor beta chains from one specimen sequenced in a study of PD-L1 blockade in urothelial cancer. As to time point: pretreatment peripheral blood. TCRdb's table, derived via immunoSEQ multiplex PCR, lists solely in-frame clones and lacks some. The sample lists fewer than 85,000 clones, 65% to 85% occurring once. The sample in question was PBMCs, obtained around atezolizumab (anti-PD-L1) treatment. Every receptor here comes from a woman in her 70s with urothelial cancer.

V usage is TRBV10-1 and J usage is TRBJ2-5; 13 bases agree with TRBD2. J gave up 5 bases and V 7 bases, and 13 bases lay outside the gene matches. Looked up from germline, CDR1 is WNHNN and CDR2 is SYGVQD (reference sequence). This CDR3 comprises 17 residues. The CDR3 DNA follows: TGCGCCAGCAAACCTCCCCAACTAGCGGGAGGGCCGGAGACCCAGTACTTC. Protein product: CASKPPQLAGGPETQYF.

V gene TRBV5-1 combines with J gene TRBJ2-3; 9 nucleotides line up with TRBD1. V lost 0 bases to trimming and J lost 3 bases; unmatched junction nucleotides: 2. This CDR3 region has 15 residues. Germline V gene sequence: CDR1 SGHRS, CDR2 YFSETQ. The CDR3 DNA is TGCGCCAGCAGCTTGGCCGGACAGGGGACAGATACGCAGTATTTT. Protein sequence: CASSLAGQGTDTQYF.

In DNA, the CDR3 is TGTGCCAGCAGTCCACTAACTAGGACCTTTTACAATGAGCAGTTCTTC. Encoded protein: CASSPLTRTFYNEQFF. V usage is TRBV27 and J usage is TRBJ2-1; D is possibly TRBD2 (5 bases). The CDR3 is made up of 16 amino acids. The germline V gene encodes CDR1 MNHEY and CDR2 SMNVEV (reference sequence). Trimming pared 5 bases from V and 4 bases from J, leaving 18 bases between.

This chain connects TRBV7-8 to TRBJ1-2; weak D call: TRBD1 (5 bases). Deletions cut 4 bases from V and 8 bases from J, with 20 bases between. This CDR3 is built from 15 residues. Germline CDR1 and CDR2: SGHVS and FQNEAQ. Here the CDR3 reads CASSYRWGGEFGYTF. CDR3 nucleotide sequence: TGTGCCAGCAGCTATAGATGGGGGGGAGAATTCGGCTACACCTTC.

The chain links TRBV27 to TRBJ2-7, with 15 bases aligning to TRBD2. The CDR3 covers 15 residues. V lost 7 bases, J lost 4 bases, and 5 bases stayed unmatched. The germline V gene has CDR1 MNHEY and CDR2 SMNVEV (reference sequence). In DNA form, the CDR3 reads TGTGCCAGCACTTCGGGACTAGCGGGAGGATACGAGCAGTACTTC. Amino acid sequence: CASTSGLAGGYEQYF.

The chain couples TRBV7-2 to TRBJ2-7, with a tentative D call TRBD2 (5 bases). The CDR3 spans 15 residues. CDR1 SGHTA and CDR2 FQGNSA come from the germline V gene. V was trimmed by 1 base and J by 1 base, leaving 11 bases between them. This chain's CDR3 is CASSLGPGESYEQYF. In DNA form, the CDR3 reads TGTGCCAGCAGCTTAGGTCCCGGGGAGTCCTACGAGCAGTACTTC.

This clone was detected a few times. V and J are TRBV29-1 and TRBJ2-2; 7 nucleotides line up with TRBD1. The CDR3 runs 13 residues. The V gene end was trimmed by 8 bases and the J gene end by 1 base; junction bases not matched to a gene: 4. Germline V gene data show CDR1 as SQVTM and CDR2 as ANQGSEA. CDR3 sequence reads: CSLRTGNTGELFF. CDR3 in DNA: TGCAGCCTTCGGACAGGGAACACCGGGGAGCTGTTTTTT.

The V call is TRBV5-1, the J call TRBJ2-7; TRBD2 might be the D (6 bases). This CDR3 has 18 residues. Germline V CDR1 and CDR2: SGHRS, YFSETQ. Trimming removed 3 bases from V and 0 bases from J, with 22 bases in between. The CDR3 is CASSWSGLNAQGSYEQYF. The CDR3 bases are TGCGCCAGCAGCTGGTCGGGACTCAACGCTCAGGGCTCCTACGAGCAGTACTTC. The whole variable domain, filled in from reference TRBV5-1 and TRBJ2-7, reads KAGVTQTPRYLIKTRGQQVTLSCSPISGHRSVSWYQQTPGQGLQFLFEYFSETQRNKGNFPGRFSGRQFSNSRSEMNVSTLELGDSALYLCASSWSGLNAQGSYEQYFGPGTRLTVT.

The chain couples TRBV7-9 to TRBJ1-2; tentatively, D is TRBD1 (5 bases). V was trimmed by 3 bases and J by 6 bases, leaving 8 bases between them. The CDR3 contains 12 residues. Germline values: CDR1 SEHNR, CDR2 FQNEAQ (reference sequence). CDR3 protein: CASSLPGNGYTF. DNA for the CDR3: TGTGCCAGCAGCTTGCCAGGGAATGGCTACACCTTC.